The 18 T cell receptor beta chains below were found in one sample sequenced in a study of sequential checkpoint blockade in melanoma. This sample's treatment: randomized to nivolumab then ipilimumab (arm A) or the reverse (arm B). Sequencing used immunoSEQ multiplex PCR; TCRdb keeps in-frame clones, though not all of them. Among some 7,000 clones listed, 23% were seen once. This specimen was tumor tissue (inferred from file names), taken from a patient given nivolumab and ipilimumab in sequence. These receptors were taken from a human donor with melanoma.

In this sample, this clone turned up a few times. This chain links TRBV28 with TRBJ2-2, with D perhaps given as TRBD1 or TRBD2 (7 bases each). The germline V and J ends were trimmed by 1 base and 5 bases, with 17 bases remaining between them. The CDR3 runs to 17 residues. Germline V lookup: CDR1 MDHEN, CDR2 SYDVKM. The CDR3 here is CASSLLVTGTKTGELFF. In DNA form, the CDR3 reads TGTGCCAGCAGTTTATTAGTGACAGGGACTAAAACCGGGGAGCTGTTTTTT.

The gene calls are TRBV18 and TRBJ2-7, with 7 bases identical to TRBD2. With V trimmed by 3 bases and J by 0 bases, 5 bases remained unmatched. Germline lookup yields CDR1 KGHSH and CDR2 LQKENI. CDR3 size: 15 residues. The CDR3 reads CASSPGIAGSYEQYV. CDR3 in DNA: TGTGCCAGCTCACCGGGGATAGCGGGCTCCTACGAGCAGTACGTC.

This clone was found many times. The chain has TRBV6-8 and TRBJ1-2, with 8 bases aligning to TRBD1. Trimming took 4 bases from V and 6 from J; bases not matched to a gene: 4. Per the germline V gene, CDR1 is MNHGY and CDR2 is SAAAGT. The length of the CDR3 is 13 residues. CDR3 residues: CASSFGQGDGYTF. CDR3 DNA sequence: TGTGCCAGCAGTTTTGGACAGGGCGATGGCTACACCTTC.

This clone came up a few times. The V and J genes are TRBV6-8 and TRBJ2-5; D uncertain. The length of the CDR3 is 12 residues. From germline, CDR1 is MNHGY and CDR2 SAAAGT. Trimming pared 5 bases from V and 0 bases from J, leaving 4 bases between. This CDR3 reads CASSLDQETQYF. The CDR3 DNA is TGTGCCAGCAGTCTCGACCAAGAGACCCAGTACTTC.

This clone came up many times. V is TRBV6-8 and J is TRBJ1-2, with D unclear. The CDR3 totals 12 residues. V lost 10 bases and J lost 5, with 14 bases in between. Germline CDR1 MNHGY, CDR2 SAAAGT. The CDR3 protein is CAIYLWRYGYTF. The DNA for the CDR3 is TGTGCCATCTACCTATGGCGGTATGGCTACACCTTC.

This clone is medium-sized within its sample. The V gene is TRBV30, the J gene TRBJ2-1; no firm D call. The CDR3 has 12 residues. The V gene's germline CDR1 is GTSNPN and CDR2 SVGIG (reference sequence). With 5 bases removed from V and 0 bases from J, the gap between germline ends came to 5 bases. The CDR3 DNA reads TGTGCCTGGGCTAGCTCCTACAATGAGCAGTTCTTC. This sequence encodes CAWASSYNEQFF.

The chain employs TRBV28 and TRBJ1-1; D call uncertain. The V end was cut by 3 bases, the J end by 0 bases, with 8 bases between. The CDR3 consists of 14 residues. Germline CDR1 and CDR2: MDHEN and SYDVKM. CDR3 nucleotide sequence: TGTGCCAGCAGTTTGCGATCGATGAACACTGAAGCTTTCTTT. It specifies CASSLRSMNTEAFF.

Only a few counts were recorded for this clone. The V gene is TRBV11-3, the J gene TRBJ1-4, with TRBD1 matching over 7 bases. This CDR3 is built from 14 residues. Losses at the gene ends were 5 bases for V and 5 bases for J; bases not matched to a gene: 5. CDR1 and CDR2 (germline): SGHNT, YENEEA. For the CDR3, the DNA is TGTGCCAGCAGCAACAGGGGTTACAATGAAAAACTGTTTTTT. Encoded protein: CASSNRGYNEKLFF.

The V and J genes are TRBV19 and TRBJ1-2; weak D call: TRBD1 (6 bases). Germline V lookup: CDR1 LNHDA, CDR2 SQIVND (reference sequence). There are 13 residues in the CDR3. V lost 7 bases to trimming and J lost 3 bases, with 12 bases between them. The CDR3 DNA is TGTGCCAGTACCAAACAGGGATACTATGGCTACACCTTC. The encoded protein is CASTKQGYYGYTF.

J is TRBJ1-1 and V is TRBV7-6; D unclear. The germline V gene encodes CDR1 SGHVS and CDR2 FNYEAQ. The CDR3 totals 16 residues. V dropped 2 bases and J dropped 1 base, with 14 bases sitting between them. The CDR3 loop is CASSLPPTDGNTEAFF. CDR3 nucleotides: TGTGCCAGCAGCTTACCCCCTACGGACGGGAACACTGAAGCTTTCTTT.

In its sample, this clone was seen once. The J gene is TRBJ2-3, the V gene TRBV5-1; 10 bases are a match to TRBD2. V lost 0 bases to trimming and J lost 0 bases; unmatched junction nucleotides: 7. In germline, CDR1 is SGHRS, CDR2 YFSETQ. This CDR3 has 18 residues. The CDR3 here is CASSLAGVTSGSTDTQYF. The CDR3 DNA is TGCGCCAGCAGCTTGGCGGGGGTGACTAGCGGGAGCACAGATACGCAGTATTTT.

This chain connects TRBV23-1 to TRBJ2-1; 7 positions match TRBD1. TRBV23-1 is an ORF for which the function is uncertain. Unmatched junction bases numbered 17, after V lost 2 bases and J lost 4 bases. The CDR3 totals 19 residues. The CDR3 reads CASSQGQVRDNYLYNEQFF. In nucleotides, the CDR3 is TGCGCCAGCAGTCAAGGACAGGTAAGGGATAATTACCTTTACAATGAGCAGTTCTTC.

At least ten counts were recorded for this clone. The rearrangement uses TRBV9 and TRBJ2-2, with D perhaps TRBD2 (5 bases). The CDR3 extends over 14 amino acids. Germline V gene lookup returns CDR1 SGDLS and CDR2 YYNGEE. The ends were cut back, 2 bases at V and 5 bases at J, with 10 bases in the middle. CDR3 sequence: CASSVPGMTGELFF. Written as DNA, the CDR3 is TGTGCCAGCAGCGTTCCGGGAATGACCGGGGAGCTGTTTTTT. The complete variable domain, with remaining parts taken from reference TRBV9 and TRBJ2-2, reads DSGVTQTPKHLITATGQRVTLRCSPRSGDLSVYWYQQSLDQGLQFLIQYYNGEERAKGNILERFSAQQFPDLHSELNLSSLELGDSALYFCASSVPGMTGELFFGEGSRLTVL.

The table lists this clone with a few counts. V and J are TRBV11-3 and TRBJ1-5; the D gene is possibly TRBD1 (6 bases). CDR1 SGHNT and CDR2 YENEEA come from the germline V gene. V was shortened by 2 bases and J by 1 base, with 9 bases between the two germline ends. The CDR3 consists of 15 residues. The CDR3 nucleotides are TGTGCCAGCAGCTTACGACAGGAAAGCAATCAGCCCCAGCATTTT. This sequence encodes CASSLRQESNQPQHF.

The chain is built from TRBV6-8 and TRBJ2-4; D is perhaps TRBD1 or TRBD2 (5 bases each). Germline V gives CDR1 MNHGY, CDR2 SAAAGT. CDR3 length: 15 residues. Between the trimmed V and J ends, which lost 11 bases and 0 bases, there was a span of 17 bases. The CDR3 spells CASRDGPLAKNIQYF. CDR3 sequence (DNA): TGTGCCTCTCGGGACGGTCCCTTAGCCAAAAACATTCAGTACTTC.

The V call is TRBV5-1, the J call TRBJ2-1, with 12 bases aligning to TRBD2. The germline V gene has CDR1 SGHRS and CDR2 YFSETQ. The CDR3 has 20 amino acids. The V gene end was trimmed by 3 bases and the J gene end by 1 base; junction bases not matched to a gene: 14. CDR3 nucleotides: TGCGCCAGCAGCTCACGGGGCCTAGCGGGAGGGCCGGGATCCTACAATGAGCAGTTCTTC. It is translated as CASSSRGLAGGPGSYNEQFF.

This rearrangement joins TRBV18 to TRBJ1-2; D is undetermined. This CDR3 region has 12 residues. Trimming cost V 6 bases and J 8 bases, with 13 bases left between them. Germline lookup yields CDR1 KGHSH and CDR2 LQKENI. This CDR3 is CASSVGPPGYTF. The CDR3 nucleotides are TGTGCCAGCTCTGTAGGGCCCCCGGGCTACACCTTC.

The chain has TRBV9 and TRBJ2-7; a possible D gene is TRBD2 (5 bases). V was trimmed by 3 bases and J by 4 bases, leaving 17 bases between them. The CDR3 length is 15 residues. The germline CDR1 and CDR2 sequences are SGDLS and YYNGEE. CDR3 DNA sequence: TGTGCCAGCAGCGCCCGAGGGCGAGTGGATTACGAGCAGTACGTC. Translation gives CASSARGRVDYEQYV.